Listed below are T cell receptor beta chains from one sample, sequenced in a study of blood T cell repertoires in COVID-19. Using immunoSEQ multiplex PCR, the repertoire was profiled, and TCRdb retains in-frame clones only, with some absent. Of 150,000 to 200,000 clones listed, around 85% were seen once; the top ten hold more than 9.5%. Sequenced: peripheral blood. These receptors came from a man between 60 and 70 years old with active or convalescent COVID-19. CDR3s include the opening cysteine and the closing phenylalanine or tryptophan. D genes are given only for firm matches. Only some rows state a clone size, as once, few, many or a class for expanded clones.

D	V	size	J	length	CDR3	DNA
TRBD1	TRBV5-1	-	TRBJ1-4	17	CASSKGDRDSTNEKLFF	TGCGCCAGCAGCAAAGGGGACAGAGATTCAACTAATGAAAAACTGTTTTTT
-	TRBV7-9	-	TRBJ2-3	14	CASSLEGGVDTQYF	TGTGCCAGCAGCTTAGAAGGGGGTGTAGATACGCAGTATTTT
-	TRBV5-1	-	TRBJ2-7	14	CASSPGGDNYEQYF	TGCGCCAGCAGCCCTGGGGGGGACAACTACGAGCAGTACTTC
-	TRBV28	-	TRBJ1-2	13	CASSLSTDYGYTF	TGTGCCAGCAGTTTATCGACAGACTATGGCTACACCTTC
-	TRBV29-1	-	TRBJ1-1	12	CSVETGGTEAFF	TGCAGCGTTGAAACGGGGGGCACTGAAGCTTTCTTT
-	TRBV2	-	TRBJ1-5	18	CASRRWTVGGVGNQPQHF	TGTGCCAGCAGGCGCTGGACAGTCGGAGGAGTTGGCAATCAGCCCCAGCATTTT
-	TRBV12-3/TRBV12-4	-	TRBJ2-1	13	CASSFLKGSEQFF	TGTGCCAGCAGTTTTTTAAAGGGGTCTGAGCAGTTCTTC
-	TRBV5-5	-	TRBJ1-6	15	CASGGSALGNSPLHF	TGTGCCAGCGGGGGGTCGGCCTTAGGGAATTCACCCCTCCACTTT
TRBD2	TRBV28	-	TRBJ2-1	13	CASNRGRAYEQFF	TGTGCCAGCAATCGCGGGAGGGCCTATGAGCAGTTCTTC
-	TRBV6-5	once	TRBJ1-3	13	CASSQIGAYTIYF	TGTGCCAGCAGCCAAATTGGAGCATACACCATATATTTT
TRBD1	TRBV28	-	TRBJ2-1	15	CASSLRQGSGNEQFF	TGTGCCAGCAGCCTAAGACAGGGTTCGGGTAATGAGCAGTTCTTC
-	TRBV5-4	-	TRBJ1-1	13	CASSLSQNTEAFF	TGTGCCAGCAGCTTGTCACAGAACACTGAAGCTTTCTTT
TRBD1	TRBV19	-	TRBJ1-1	14	CASRKQGTNTEAFF	TGTGCCAGTAGGAAACAGGGGACGAACACTGAAGCTTTCTTT
-	TRBV7-2	once	TRBJ2-5	13	CASSLSLQETQYF	TGTGCCAGCAGCTTATCCCTCCAAGAGACCCAGTACTTC
TRBD1	TRBV6-6	-	TRBJ2-7	14	CASSYRQGRYEQYF	TGTGCCAGCAGTTACCGACAGGGACGCTACGAGCAGTACTTC
-	TRBV11-3	-	TRBJ1-1	18	CASSLVPVVRREYTEAFF	TGTGCCAGCAGCTTAGTTCCAGTTGTCCGGAGGGAGTACACTGAAGCTTTCTTT
-	TRBV23-1	-	TRBJ1-5	16	CASSHLKEGSNQPQHF	TGCGCCAGCAGTCACCTGAAAGAGGGTAGCAATCAGCCCCAGCATTTT
-	TRBV5-1	-	TRBJ1-6	15	CASSLAPGDLSPLHF	TGCGCCAGCAGCTTGGCTCCAGGGGATCTCTCACCCCTCCACTTT
-	TRBV15	-	TRBJ1-2	16	CATSSQWGGRSDGYTF	TGTGCCACCAGCAGCCAGTGGGGGGGTAGGTCAGACGGCTACACCTTC
-	TRBV12-3/TRBV12-4	-	TRBJ2-1	13	CASSSQADNEQFF	TGTGCCAGCAGTTCCCAAGCCGACAATGAGCAGTTCTTC
-	TRBV27	few	TRBJ1-2	13	CASSFLRRGGYTF	TGTGCCAGCAGTTTCCTACGGAGGGGTGGCTACACCTTC
TRBD1	TRBV18	-	TRBJ2-1	15	CASSGQGVSGNEQFF	TGTGCCAGCTCCGGACAGGGGGTTAGCGGCAATGAGCAGTTCTTC
TRBD1	TRBV6-4	-	TRBJ1-3	14	CASSDSGTANTIYF	TGTGCCAGCAGTGACTCGGGGACAGCAAACACCATATATTTT
TRBD2	TRBV10-3	-	TRBJ2-1	17	CAISPTSGGLPGNEQFF	TGTGCCATCAGTCCCACTAGCGGGGGCCTCCCCGGGAATGAGCAGTTCTTC
-	TRBV6-5	-	TRBJ1-5	15	CASIPGTLSNQPQHF	TGTGCCAGCATTCCCGGGACTCTAAGCAATCAGCCCCAGCATTTT
TRBD1	TRBV9	-	TRBJ1-4	20	CASSVVLRWDRDLTNEKLFF	TGTGCCAGCAGCGTAGTTCTACGCTGGGACAGGGATTTGACTAATGAAAAACTGTTTTTT
-	TRBV1	-	TRBJ1-2	19	CTSRGNRVRRTDVHYGYTF	TGCACCAGCAGGGGAAACAGGGTAAGAAGAACGGACGTACACTATGGCTACACCTTC
-	TRBV7-9	-	TRBJ2-7	12	CASSSRSYEQYF	TGTGCCAGCAGCTCCAGATCCTACGAGCAGTACTTC
TRBD2	TRBV28	-	TRBJ2-6	16	CASSAGREAGANVLTF	TGTGCCAGCAGTGCGGGGAGGGAGGCTGGGGCCAACGTCCTGACTTTC